The 5 T cell receptor beta chains below all came from one sample that was sequenced in a study of blood T cell repertoires in COVID-19. The assay was immunoSEQ multiplex PCR, and TCRdb's table has in-frame clones only and misses some. The sample contains some 290,000 clones, over 65% of which appear only once. The sequenced material came from peripheral blood. These receptors originate from a man between 60 and 75 years old who had recovered from COVID-19.

This clone was counted once. The V call is TRBV18, the J call TRBJ1-1, with 10 bases aligning to TRBD1. The CDR3 runs to 16 residues. Germline V gene lookup returns CDR1 KGHSH and CDR2 LQKENI. V dropped 4 bases and J dropped 5; count of bases not matched to a gene: 10. CDR3 sequence: CASSRGQGTSRTEAFF. The CDR3 bases are TGTGCCAGCTCACGGGGACAGGGGACCTCAAGGACTGAAGCTTTCTTT.

The CDR3 DNA sequence: TGTGCCAGCAACTCAGGTTCACCCCTCCACTTT. It yields the protein CASNSGSPLHF. The chain is built from TRBV28 and TRBJ1-6; D remains ambiguous. The CDR3 consists of 11 residues. The germline CDR1 and CDR2 sequences are MDHEN and SYDVKM. V was clipped by 7 bases and J by 9 bases, with 7 bases between them.

The chain employs TRBV4-2 and TRBJ1-2; no firm D call. The germline V and J ends were trimmed by 3 bases and 5 bases, with 10 bases remaining between them. The CDR3 has 13 amino acids. Per germline, CDR1 LGHNA and CDR2 YNFKEQ. CDR3 residues: CASSQGGIYGYTF. Here the CDR3 DNA reads TGTGCCAGCAGCCAGGGCGGGATTTATGGCTACACCTTC.

This clone is a singleton in its sample. CDR3 sequence reads: CSVQGGNTNYGYTF. The CDR3 bases are TGCAGCGTTCAGGGGGGCAATACTAACTATGGCTACACCTTC. V and J are TRBV29-1 and TRBJ1-2; 7 bases map to TRBD1. J lost 0 bases, V lost 5 bases, and 6 bases had no gene match. The CDR3 runs to 14 residues. Germline V gene lookup returns CDR1 SQVTM and CDR2 ANQGSEA.

This chain joins TRBV7-9 and TRBJ2-1, with 7 bases fitting TRBD1. This CDR3 comprises 15 residues. J lost 5 bases, V lost 1 base, and 5 bases had no gene match. Germline values: CDR1 SEHNR, CDR2 FQNEAQ (reference sequence). The CDR3 coding sequence is TGTGCCAGCAGCTTAGGAGGGGGCGCGCACAATGAGCAGTTCTTC. Translated, it gives CASSLGGGAHNEQFF.